One and the same sample provided the 18 T cell receptor beta chains below, sequenced in a study of cytomegalovirus exposure and HLA in healthy donors. PCR involved 60 Vbeta and 13 Jbeta primers. TCRdb's copy holds only in-frame clones and misses some; the assay was immunoSEQ multiplex PCR. The data hold 150,000 or so clones, with 65% to 75% observed a single time. The sequenced sample consisted of PBMCs. These receptors all come from a man aged 18 to 30 in good health and CMV-seronegative.

The DNA for the CDR3 is TGTGCCAGCTCACCACTGGAGATGCACTCTGGAAACACCATATATTTT. It yields the protein CASSPLEMHSGNTIYF. This rearrangement joins TRBV18 to TRBJ1-3; D gene unclear. Looked up from germline, CDR1 is KGHSH and CDR2 is LQKENI. CDR3 length equals 16 residues. V was clipped by 1 base and J by 0 bases, with 10 bases between them.

This chain joins TRBV2 and TRBJ2-7; D is perhaps TRBD1 (6 bases). CDR1 is SNHLY, CDR2 FYNNEI, per germline. V lost 7 bases and J lost 3, with 13 bases in between. The CDR3 length is 13 residues. CDR3 sequence: CASNGVGGYEQYV. Here the CDR3 DNA reads TGTGCCAGCAATGGGGTAGGGGGCTACGAGCAGTACGTC.

The chain couples TRBV5-4 to TRBJ2-2; 8 nucleotides match TRBD2. V was clipped by 2 bases and J by 5 bases; unmatched bases: 2. Germline loops: CDR1 SGHNT, CDR2 YYREEE (reference sequence). The CDR3 has 14 residues. This chain's CDR3 is CASSFSGGTGELFF. CDR3 coding DNA: TGTGCCAGCAGCTTCTCGGGGGGGACCGGGGAGCTGTTTTTT. Filled out from reference TRBV5-4 and TRBJ2-2, the complete variable domain reads ETGVTQSPTHLIKTRGQQVTLRCSSQSGHNTVSWYQQALGQGPQFIFQYYREEENGRGNFPPRFSGLQFPNYSSELNVNALELDDSALYLCASSFSGGTGELFFGEGSRLTVL.

The genes are TRBV5-1 and TRBJ2-1, with 7 bases identical to TRBD2. Germline V lookup: CDR1 SGHRS, CDR2 YFSETQ. This CDR3 has 14 residues. The ends lost 3 bases at V and 7 bases at J; junction bases unmatched: 7. DNA for the CDR3: TGCGCCAGCAGCTGGGGGGGATCAACTAATGAGCAGTTCTTC. It encodes CASSWGGSTNEQFF. Supplemented by reference TRBV5-1 and TRBJ2-1, the full variable domain reads KAGVTQTPRYLIKTRGQQVTLSCSPISGHRSVSWYQQTPGQGLQFLFEYFSETQRNKGNFPGRFSGRQFSNSRSEMNVSTLELGDSALYLCASSWGGSTNEQFFGPGTRLTVL.

The chain has TRBV27 and TRBJ2-2, with 12 bases matching TRBD1. V was clipped by 3 bases and J by 4 bases; unmatched bases: 12. The CDR3 sequence is 19 residues long. CDR1 and CDR2 from the germline V gene are MNHEY and SMNVEV (reference sequence). The DNA of the CDR3 is TGTGCCAGCAGTTTCGGAACCGGGACAGGGGGCGCTAGCACCGGGGAGCTGTTTTTT. Translating it yields CASSFGTGTGGASTGELFF.

This clone was counted only a few times. The chain couples TRBV4-1 to TRBJ1-1; 12 positions match TRBD1. The CDR3 sequence is 17 residues long. Germline assignment: CDR1 MGHRA and CDR2 YSYEKL. Unmatched junction bases numbered 9, after V lost 3 bases and J lost 4 bases. The CDR3, as DNA: TGCGCCAGCAGCCATCCGGGACAGGGGGCGAAGGGCACTGAAGCTTTCTTT. Its translation is CASSHPGQGAKGTEAFF.

J is TRBJ2-1 and V is TRBV28, with D perhaps TRBD2 (6 bases). Germline-derived CDR1 and CDR2 are MDHEN and SYDVKM. The CDR3 sequence is 12 residues long. V was pared by 7 bases and J by 10 bases, with 14 bases between. The CDR3 DNA sequence: TGTGCCAGCATTAAGGGAGGAGACGAGCAGTTCTTC. Its protein is CASIKGGDEQFF.

This chain joins TRBV6-7 and TRBJ2-7; possible D gene TRBD1, 5 bases. TRBV6-7 is marked as an open reading frame, function uncertain. The CDR3 runs 14 residues. V was pared by 8 bases and J by 3 bases, with 17 bases between. CDR3 region: CASHRDPQVYEQYV. The CDR3 DNA sequence: TGTGCCAGCCACCGCGACCCACAGGTCTACGAGCAGTACGTC.

Points on this clone: A read error may account for a junction end that differs from germline. V is TRBV5-1 and J is TRBJ2-6, with 10 bases matching TRBD1. Looked up from germline, CDR1 is SGHRS and CDR2 is YFSETQ. The CDR3 contains 18 residues. The CDR3 DNA sequence: TGCGCCAGCAGCTTCCGGACAGGGGGTCACTCTGGGGCCAACGGCCTGACTTTC. Residues: CASSFRTGGHSGANGLTF.

The chain employs TRBV7-2 and TRBJ1-1; the D gene is possibly TRBD1 (5 bases). Germline values: CDR1 SGHTA, CDR2 FQGNSA. This CDR3 has 14 amino acids. Trimming cost V 1 base and J 6 bases, with 12 bases left between them. The CDR3 loop reads CASSLVPGRSEAFF. CDR3 DNA sequence: TGTGCCAGCAGCTTAGTTCCAGGGCGCTCTGAAGCTTTCTTT.

A single count supports this clone. This chain joins TRBV5-4 and TRBJ2-2; 10 bases are a match to TRBD1. The CDR3 totals 15 residues. Germline CDR1 and CDR2: SGHNT and YYREEE (reference sequence). The V gene end was trimmed by 0 bases and the J gene end by 5 bases; junction bases not matched to a gene: 1. In nucleotides, the CDR3 is TGTGCCAGCAGCTTGGGACAGGGGGCAACCGGGGAGCTGTTTTTT. It codes for CASSLGQGATGELFF.

This clone was seen once. Here the CDR3 reads CASSTGWGVNTEAFF. The CDR3 DNA is TGCGCCAGCAGCACCGGTTGGGGCGTGAACACTGAAGCTTTCTTT. V is TRBV5-1 and J is TRBJ1-1; D perhaps matches TRBD1 (5 bases). V dropped 4 bases and J dropped 0 bases, with 13 bases sitting between them. This CDR3 is 15 amino acids long. CDR1 and CDR2 (germline): SGHRS, YFSETQ.

This sequence joins TRBV7-6 and TRBJ1-1; D not resolved. CDR3 length equals 13 residues. CDR1 and CDR2 (germline): SGHVS, FNYEAQ. V dropped 8 bases and J dropped 1 base, with 11 bases sitting between them. The CDR3 region is CASLPPGNTEAFF. CDR3 nucleotide sequence: TGTGCCAGCTTACCCCCAGGGAACACTGAAGCTTTCTTT.

This chain links TRBV4-3 with TRBJ1-3, with D maybe TRBD1 (5 bases). The CDR3 runs 17 residues. V was clipped by 0 bases and J by 3 bases, with 15 bases between them. Germline CDR1 LGHNA, CDR2 YSLEER. DNA for the CDR3: TGCGCCAGCAGCCAAGATATAGCCAGGGCCATTGGAAACACCATATATTTT. Translated, it gives CASSQDIARAIGNTIYF.

The rearrangement uses TRBV14 and TRBJ2-5, with TRBD1 as a possible D gene (7 bases). CDR1 and CDR2 (germline): SGHDN, FVKESK. V was trimmed by 5 bases and J by 5 bases, leaving 9 bases between them. CDR3 length: 12 residues. CDR3 nucleotide sequence: TGTGCCAGCAGCTCAGGGGGGGAGACCCAGTACTTC. Translated, it gives CASSSGGETQYF.

CDR3 in DNA: TGTGCCAGCAGCCAGCCAACCGGGCTAGCGGGGTACAATGAGCAGTTCTTC. Translating it yields CASSQPTGLAGYNEQFF. The chain combines TRBV7-8 with TRBJ2-1; 9 bases fit TRBD2. Germline trimming cut 5 bases from V and 4 bases from J; bases unmatched to any gene: 12. This CDR3 has 17 amino acids. Germline V CDR1 and CDR2: SGHVS, FQNEAQ.

This chain uses TRBV7-9 with TRBJ1-2; 9 positions match TRBD1. The CDR3 extends over 13 amino acids. CDR1 SEHNR and CDR2 FQNEAQ come from the germline V gene (reference sequence). Trimming took 5 bases from V and 6 from J; bases not matched to a gene: 4. The CDR3 reads CASSRGTGNGYTF. The CDR3 nucleotides are TGTGCCAGCAGCCGTGGGACAGGGAATGGCTACACCTTC.

The sample holds one count of this clone. CDR3 nucleotides: TGCAGCGTTGACAAGGAGGCGGGAAGAGGCTACACCTTC. Amino acids: CSVDKEAGRGYTF. The chain combines TRBV29-1 with TRBJ1-2; no reliable D call. Per the germline V gene, CDR1 is SQVTM and CDR2 is ANQGSEA. V was pared by 3 bases and J by 8 bases, with 16 bases between. The length of the CDR3 is 13 residues.